Presented here are 27 T cell receptor beta chains from one specimen sequenced in a study of blood T cell repertoires in COVID-19. Assay used: immunoSEQ multiplex PCR; TCRdb lists only in-frame clones, some missing. The sample records fewer than 300,000 clones, roughly 88% being singletons. Input material: peripheral blood. The receptor source for this set is a human donor with COVID-19, enrolled during active disease. The donor label of this sample is uncertain.

The chain has TRBV28 and TRBJ1-5; D is ambiguous. The CDR3 contains 12 residues. Germline V CDR1 and CDR2: MDHEN, SYDVKM. V shed 5 bases and J shed 4 bases, with 6 bases lying between them. The CDR3 sequence: CASSVPNQPQHF. CDR3 sequence (DNA): TGTGCCAGCAGTGTTCCAAATCAGCCCCAGCATTTT.

V gene TRBV28 combines with J gene TRBJ2-3; no reliable D call. The CDR3 sequence is 15 residues long. The germline CDR1 and CDR2 sequences are MDHEN and SYDVKM. With 4 bases removed from V and 0 bases from J, the gap between germline ends came to 11 bases. CDR3 nucleotides: TGTGCCAGCAGTTCTGTACTCAAGAGCACAGATACGCAGTATTTT. It translates to CASSSVLKSTDTQYF. Full variable domain (missing parts from reference TRBV28 and TRBJ2-3): DVKVTQSSRYLVKRTGEKVFLECVQDMDHENMFWYRQDPGLGLRLIYFSYDVKMKEKGDIPEGYSVSREKKERFSLILESASTNQTSMYLCASSSVLKSTDTQYFGPGTRLTVL.

The gene calls are TRBV28 and TRBJ2-7; D gene unclear. Trimming took off 3 bases at V and 2 bases at J, with 14 bases between the two ends. The V gene's germline CDR1 is MDHEN and CDR2 SYDVKM. This CDR3 comprises 15 residues. The CDR3 sequence: CASSFSSRLPYEQYF. The CDR3 nucleotides read TGTGCCAGCAGTTTTTCAAGCAGGCTGCCCTACGAGCAGTACTTC.

Comment on this clone: A read error may explain this, as a much larger clone is one base away. This rearrangement joins TRBV7-9 to TRBJ1-2; unclear D gene. From germline, CDR1 is SEHNR and CDR2 FQNEAQ (reference sequence). The CDR3 has 13 amino acids. V lost 1 base and J lost 4, with 7 bases in between. As DNA, the CDR3 is TGTGCCAGCAGCTTAGACGGGATCTATGGCTACACCTTC. Translation gives CASSLDGIYGYTF.

The chain employs TRBV19 and TRBJ1-1; D ambiguous. Looked up from germline, CDR1 is LNHDA and CDR2 is SQIVND (reference sequence). The CDR3 runs 14 residues. V shed 5 bases and J shed 5 bases, with 15 bases lying between them. CDR3 loop: CASSFHDRETEAFF. The CDR3 DNA sequence: TGTGCCAGTAGTTTTCATGACCGGGAGACTGAAGCTTTCTTT.

The V call is TRBV5-1, the J call TRBJ2-7; weak D call: TRBD2 (6 bases). The V gene lost 0 bases and the J gene lost 2 bases, with 15 bases spanning the gap. CDR1 is SGHRS and CDR2 is YFSETQ in the germline V gene. The CDR3 length is 16 residues. The CDR3 DNA sequence: TGCGCCAGCAGCTTGGCCCTTGCGGGGCCGACCTACGAGCAGTACTTC. Its protein is CASSLALAGPTYEQYF.

This chain joins TRBV6-5 and TRBJ2-1; TRBD2 matches 12 bases. Unmatched junction bases numbered 4, after V lost 6 bases and J lost 4 bases. The CDR3 sequence is 15 residues long. The germline V gene encodes CDR1 MNHEY and CDR2 SVGAGI. DNA for the CDR3: TGTGCCAGCAGGCATGGACTAGCGGGGTACAATGAGCAGTTCTTC. Its translation is CASRHGLAGYNEQFF.

J is TRBJ1-1 and V is TRBV6-1, with 9 bases matching TRBD1. The V segment lost 4 bases and the J segment 6 bases; nucleotides outside the gene matches: 12. CDR3 size: 16 residues. The germline CDR1 and CDR2 sequences are MNHNS and SASEGT. Here the CDR3 DNA reads TGTGCCAGCAGTGGGGGGACAGGGAGGGTTAACGCTGAAGCTTTCTTT. It yields the protein CASSGGTGRVNAEAFF.

V and J are TRBV6-2 or TRBV6-3 and TRBJ1-5; TRBD1 agrees at 9 bases. The germline CDR1 and CDR2 sequences are MNHEY and SVGEGT. CDR3 length: 16 residues. V dropped 5 bases and J dropped 8; count of bases not matched to a gene: 13. CDR3 region: CASSTRDRAPREPQHF. The CDR3 region has the DNA TGTGCCAGCAGTACCAGGGACAGGGCCCCCCGAGAGCCCCAGCATTTT.

This clone has a handful of counts. This rearrangement joins TRBV7-3 to TRBJ2-5; 7 bases map to TRBD2. Per germline, CDR1 SGHTA and CDR2 FQGTGA. This CDR3 is 16 amino acids long. J lost 0 bases, V lost 4 bases, and 8 bases had no gene match. The CDR3 coding sequence is TGTGCCAGCAGCTCTTTAGCGGGTCCCGACCAAGAGACCCAGTACTTC. Translating gives CASSSLAGPDQETQYF.

CDR3 nucleotides: TGTGCCAGCCAAGAGCGGGGCTCCTACAATGAGCAGTTCTTC. It specifies CASQERGSYNEQFF. The chain is built from TRBV6-5 and TRBJ2-1, with 7 bases identical to TRBD2. This CDR3 spans 14 amino acids. Germline CDR1 MNHEY, CDR2 SVGAGI. The J segment lost 0 bases and the V segment lost 8 bases, leaving 4 bases of the junction unmatched.

For this clone: Other DNA sequences in the same sample also yield this CDR3. This chain links TRBV7-2 with TRBJ1-5, with D hard to call. The CDR3 length is 12 residues. The ends were cut back, 2 bases at V and 7 bases at J, with 6 bases in the middle. The germline gives CDR1 SGHTA, CDR2 FQGNSA. The CDR3 sequence is CASSLRGQPQHF. The CDR3 DNA follows: TGTGCCAGCAGCTTACGAGGGCAGCCCCAGCATTTT.

This clone appeared a single time. The chain recombines TRBV5-4 with TRBJ2-3; D perhaps matches TRBD2 (6 bases). The CDR3 totals 15 residues. V lost 5 bases, J lost 2 bases, and 15 bases lay in between. Germline-derived CDR1 and CDR2 are SGHNT and YYREEE (reference sequence). The CDR3 DNA is TGTGCCAGCAGGAGTGGACTATCAGTCACAGATACGCAGTATTTT. Its protein is CASRSGLSVTDTQYF.

V usage is TRBV19 and J usage is TRBJ1-1; D possibly corresponds to TRBD1 (6 bases). The CDR3 consists of 16 residues. Trimming removed 2 bases at V and 0 bases at J, with 13 bases between. CDR1 and CDR2 from the germline V gene are LNHDA and SQIVND (reference sequence). In DNA, the CDR3 is TGTGCCAGTAGTATACCGGGACAAACCATGAACACTGAAGCTTTCTTT. Its protein is CASSIPGQTMNTEAFF.

The chain recombines TRBV20-1 with TRBJ2-7; perhaps TRBD2 as D (6 bases). The germline gives CDR1 DFQATT, CDR2 SNEGSKA (reference sequence). The CDR3 spans 11 residues. CDR3 residues: CKMEGPYEQYF. DNA of the CDR3: TGCAAAATGGAGGGGCCCTACGAGCAGTACTTC.

The V call is TRBV10-3, the J call TRBJ1-4; TRBD1 matches 10 bases. V shed 2 bases and J 3 bases; nucleotides not matched to a gene: 3. This CDR3 has 16 amino acids. Germline V lookup: CDR1 ENHRY, CDR2 SYGVKD. The CDR3 DNA sequence: TGTGCCATCAGTGAGCCGGGGACAGGGGCTAATGAAAAACTGTTTTTT. Protein: CAISEPGTGANEKLFF.

The chain recombines TRBV6-5 with TRBJ1-1, with 7 bases lining up with TRBD1. Germline V CDR1 and CDR2: MNHEY, SVGAGI. This CDR3 has 12 residues. J gave up 7 bases and V 9 bases, and 8 bases lay outside the gene matches. In DNA form, the CDR3 reads TGTGCCAGTGGCAGGGGGGTTGATGAAGCTTTCTTT. This encodes CASGRGVDEAFF.

V gene TRBV19 combines with J gene TRBJ1-3; weak D call: TRBD1 (6 bases). The CDR3 has 14 residues. Germline CDR1 reads LNHDA; CDR2 reads SQIVND (reference sequence). The germline V and J ends were trimmed by 6 bases and 0 bases, with 9 bases remaining between them. The CDR3 reads CASSRTVSGNTIYF. The CDR3 DNA sequence: TGTGCCAGTAGCCGGACAGTCTCTGGAAACACCATATATTTT.

The chain combines TRBV20-1 with TRBJ2-7; no clear D gene. Trimming took 3 bases from V and 7 from J, leaving 10 bases between them. Germline values: CDR1 DFQATT, CDR2 SNEGSKA (reference sequence). The CDR3 contains 11 residues. The CDR3 DNA reads TGCAGTGCTAGCAGGAATGGGGAGCAGTACTTC. It yields the protein CSASRNGEQYF.

This clone was recorded a few times. The rearrangement links TRBV19 to TRBJ2-1; the match to TRBD2 covers 9 bases. Germline values: CDR1 LNHDA, CDR2 SQIVND (reference sequence). There are 15 residues in the CDR3. Trimming removed 8 bases from V and 6 bases from J; junction bases left unmatched: 11. CDR3 coding DNA: TGTGCCAGTGCGATGCTAGCGGGATTTAGCAATGAGCAGTTCTTC. Its translation: CASAMLAGFSNEQFF.

This chain connects TRBV30 to TRBJ1-6; D unclear. Germline V gene lookup returns CDR1 GTSNPN and CDR2 SVGIG (reference sequence). Trimming took off 4 bases at V and 7 bases at J, with 11 bases between the two ends. The CDR3 consists of 13 residues. The CDR3 sequence is CAWTTTRNSPLHF. The CDR3 DNA sequence: TGTGCCTGGACCACCACGAGGAATTCACCCCTCCACTTT.

This chain joins TRBV28 and TRBJ1-5; possible D gene TRBD1, 6 bases. With 5 bases removed from V and 3 bases from J, the gap between germline ends came to 14 bases. CDR3 length equals 15 residues. CDR1 is MDHEN, CDR2 SYDVKM, per germline. The DNA for the CDR3 is TGTGCCAGCAGTCCATGGGACACCGACAATCAGCCCCAGCATTTT. It specifies CASSPWDTDNQPQHF.

The CDR3 loop is CASSLITGFSQPQHF. CDR3 nucleotides: TGTGCCAGCAGTTTGATAACAGGGTTCTCTCAGCCCCAGCATTTT. The chain recombines TRBV27 with TRBJ1-5; TRBD1 might be the D (6 bases). CDR3 length: 15 residues. V lost 3 bases to trimming and J lost 6 bases, with 15 bases between them. Germline V gives CDR1 MNHEY, CDR2 SMNVEV (reference sequence).

This clone is a singleton in its sample. This chain joins TRBV19 and TRBJ1-1, with 7 bases fitting TRBD1. Germline trimming cut 4 bases from V and 3 bases from J; bases unmatched to any gene: 2. Germline V gene sequence: CDR1 LNHDA, CDR2 SQIVND (reference sequence). The CDR3 totals 13 residues. The CDR3: CASSTTGYTEAFF. For the CDR3, the DNA is TGTGCCAGTAGTACGACAGGGTACACTGAAGCTTTCTTT.

This chain uses TRBV5-5 with TRBJ2-7; D is undetermined. Looked up from germline, CDR1 is SGHKS and CDR2 is YYEKEE (reference sequence). Trimming pared 1 base from V and 4 bases from J, leaving 6 bases between. This CDR3 spans 12 amino acids. CDR3 DNA sequence: TGTGCCAGCAGCTTGCAGGCTTACGAGCAGTACTTC. Protein sequence: CASSLQAYEQYF.

The chain employs TRBV18 and TRBJ2-1; D unclear. This CDR3 has 15 residues. V was clipped by 2 bases and J by 6 bases, with 14 bases between them. Germline V CDR1 and CDR2: KGHSH, LQKENI. The CDR3 DNA follows: TGTGCCAGCTCACCAAGTCAGCAGGCGTTCAATGAGCAGTTCTTC. This codes for CASSPSQQAFNEQFF.

This clone showed up just once. This chain connects TRBV7-2 to TRBJ2-2, with a possible D match to TRBD2 (5 bases). V shed 1 base and J shed 1 base, with 16 bases lying between them. CDR3 size: 18 residues. Germline V gives CDR1 SGHTA, CDR2 FQGNSA. The CDR3 sequence is CASSLVWEIVGNTGELFF. The DNA for the CDR3 is TGTGCCAGCAGCTTAGTATGGGAGATTGTTGGGAACACCGGGGAGCTGTTTTTT.